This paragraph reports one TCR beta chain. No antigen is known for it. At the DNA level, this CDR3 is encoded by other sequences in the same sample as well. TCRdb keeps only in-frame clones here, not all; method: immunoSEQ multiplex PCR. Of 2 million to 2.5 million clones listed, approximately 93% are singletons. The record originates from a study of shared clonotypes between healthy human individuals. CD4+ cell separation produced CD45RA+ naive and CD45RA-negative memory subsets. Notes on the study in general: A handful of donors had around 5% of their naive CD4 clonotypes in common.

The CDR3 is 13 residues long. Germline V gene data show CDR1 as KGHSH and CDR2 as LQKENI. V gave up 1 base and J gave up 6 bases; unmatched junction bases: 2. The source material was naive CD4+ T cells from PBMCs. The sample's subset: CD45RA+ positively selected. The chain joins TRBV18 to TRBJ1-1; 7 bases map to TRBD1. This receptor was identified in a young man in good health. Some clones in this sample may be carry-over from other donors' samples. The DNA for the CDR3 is TGTGCCAGCTCACCACTGACAGGGTCTGAAGCTTTCTTT. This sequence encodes CASSPLTGSEAFF.